A single sample is the source of the 20 T cell receptor beta chains below, sequenced in a study of T cells after yellow fever vaccination. One entry per CDR3 protein results from TCRdb running MiXCR on the 5' RACE reads. Among about 220,000 distinct CDR3 sequences listed, about 3% were seen once. The sample here was CD4+ T cells sorted from PBMCs, taken 10 days after the yellow fever booster vaccination. The source of these receptors is a man aged 18 to 30 who received the YFV17D yellow fever vaccine.

This clonotype came up a few times. The rearrangement uses TRBV6-6 and TRBJ1-5; D call uncertain. This CDR3 comprises 14 residues. Trimming removed 0 bases at V and 4 bases at J, with 7 bases between. Per the germline V gene, CDR1 is MNHNY and CDR2 is SVGAGI (reference sequence). CDR3 DNA sequence: TGTGCCAGCAGTTACTCTAACGGAAATCAGCCCCAGCATTTT. The encoded protein is CASSYSNGNQPQHF.

This clonotype came up a few times. The J gene is TRBJ2-6, the V gene TRBV20-1; D gene unclear. The germline gives CDR1 DFQATT, CDR2 SNEGSKA (reference sequence). This CDR3 has 14 residues. The germline V and J ends were trimmed by 5 bases and 2 bases, with 10 bases remaining between them. CDR3 DNA: TGCAGTGCTCCTCGCCTAGCTGGGGCCAACGTCCTGACTTTC. Translated: CSAPRLAGANVLTF.

The CDR3 is CSTRGSYNEQFF. The CDR3 DNA sequence: TGCAGTACCAGGGGTTCCTACAATGAGCAGTTCTTC. The chain links TRBV20-1 to TRBJ2-1; D is possibly TRBD1 (6 bases). Per germline, CDR1 DFQATT and CDR2 SNEGSKA (reference sequence). The length of the CDR3 is 12 residues. V was shortened by 8 bases and J by 1 base, with 9 bases between the two germline ends.

This clonotype has only a few counts. The genes are TRBV25-1 and TRBJ1-2; 8 bases agree with TRBD1. Germline V gives CDR1 MGHDK, CDR2 SYGVNS. V was pared by 4 bases and J by 4 bases, with 8 bases of the junction left unmatched. The CDR3 is made up of 15 amino acids. The CDR3 region is CASSGTGGNSYGYTF. CDR3 coding DNA: TGTGCCAGCAGTGGAACAGGGGGGAACAGCTATGGCTACACCTTC.

Ten or more counts support this clonotype. The chain combines TRBV20-1 with TRBJ1-1, with 8 bases fitting TRBD1. The CDR3 totals 15 residues. Looked up from germline, CDR1 is DFQATT and CDR2 is SNEGSKA (reference sequence). V was pared by 6 bases and J by 7 bases, with 16 bases of the junction left unmatched. The CDR3 DNA reads as TGCAGTGCGCTTAACCTCAGGGGGCCGCTGATTGAAGCTTTCTTT. Translated, it gives CSALNLRGPLIEAFF.

A few counts support this clonotype. This chain uses TRBV4-2 with TRBJ1-3; D is undetermined. Per the germline V gene, CDR1 is LGHNA and CDR2 is YNFKEQ. The germline V and J ends were trimmed by 0 bases and 0 bases, with 9 bases remaining between them. The CDR3 length is 16 residues. The CDR3 DNA sequence: TGTGCCAGCAGCCAAGATCTCGTGGACTCTGGAAACACCATATATTTT. Protein: CASSQDLVDSGNTIYF.

This clonotype was seen a few times. The chain has TRBV27 and TRBJ2-6, with a tentative D call TRBD2 (7 bases). Trimming removed 7 bases at V and 3 bases at J, with 16 bases between. The CDR3 covers 16 residues. Per germline, CDR1 MNHEY and CDR2 SMNVEV (reference sequence). The CDR3 is CASIGLRGRGANVLTF. CDR3 DNA sequence: TGTGCCAGCATCGGGTTGCGGGGGCGTGGGGCCAACGTCCTGACTTTC.

This clonotype was counted at least ten times. The rearrangement uses TRBV5-1 and TRBJ2-2, with D unclear. The CDR3 sequence is 13 residues long. V was shortened by 0 bases and J by 9 bases, with 9 bases between the two germline ends. Germline CDR1 SGHRS, CDR2 YFSETQ. The CDR3 DNA is TGCGCCAGCAGCTTGGAGCCCTCCCGGGAGCTGTTTTTT. It specifies CASSLEPSRELFF.

This clonotype was picked up a small number of times. The V gene is TRBV5-6, the J gene TRBJ2-3; D remains unclear. The CDR3 extends over 15 amino acids. The germline V gene has CDR1 SGHDT and CDR2 YYEEEE. Trimming pared 4 bases from V and 1 base from J, leaving 13 bases between. Here the CDR3 DNA reads TGTGCCAGCAGCCGGAGTTCGACGGGCACAGATACGCAGTATTTT. Its translation is CASSRSSTGTDTQYF.

This clonotype was counted ten times or more. This chain joins TRBV7-2 and TRBJ1-1, with D possibly TRBD1 on 5 matching bases. The V end was cut by 3 bases, the J end by 6 bases, with 14 bases between. The CDR3 contains 14 residues. Per the germline V gene, CDR1 is SGHTA and CDR2 is FQGNSA. This CDR3 reads CASSFRGGSPEAFF. For the CDR3, the DNA is TGTGCCAGCAGCTTCCGGGGGGGATCCCCTGAAGCTTTCTTT.

This clonotype was detected ten times or more. The chain has TRBV7-8 and TRBJ2-5, with 12 bases fitting TRBD2. V dropped 9 bases and J dropped 2; count of bases not matched to a gene: 4. The CDR3 is made up of 14 amino acids. CDR1 and CDR2 from the germline V gene are SGHVS and FQNEAQ. The CDR3 reads CASFLAGGQETQYF. Written as DNA, the CDR3 is TGTGCCAGTTTCCTAGCGGGGGGGCAAGAGACCCAGTACTTC.

This chain connects TRBV6-1 to TRBJ1-2, with D unresolved. The V and J ends lost 9 bases and 4 bases respectively, with 15 bases between them. This CDR3 contains 13 residues. The V gene's germline CDR1 is MNHNS and CDR2 SASEGT. CDR3 DNA sequence: TGTGCCAGTCTTCTCGATCTATCCTATGGCTACACCTTC. Its translation: CASLLDLSYGYTF.

This chain links TRBV5-4 with TRBJ1-2, with 7 bases that match TRBD1. CDR1 is SGHNT, CDR2 YYREEE, per germline (reference sequence). This CDR3 has 15 residues. Losses at the gene ends were 1 base for V and 4 bases for J; bases not matched to a gene: 7. The DNA for the CDR3 is TGTGCCAGCAGCTTGTGGGCAGGGGGGACCTATGGCTACACCTTC. Amino acid sequence: CASSLWAGGTYGYTF.

This clonotype has only a few counts. V and J are TRBV4-1 and TRBJ2-4; 11 nucleotides align to TRBD2. There are 17 residues in the CDR3. Germline V gene lookup returns CDR1 MGHRA and CDR2 YSYEKL. With 0 bases clipped from V and 6 bases from J, the junction kept 7 bases outside the gene matches. The CDR3 DNA is TGCGCCAGCAGCCAAGACTTAGCGGGGGGGCCGGGAAACATTCAGTACTTC. It is translated as CASSQDLAGGPGNIQYF.

This clonotype was observed many times. The V gene is TRBV6-6, the J gene TRBJ1-6, with D maybe TRBD1 (6 bases). Germline V gene lookup returns CDR1 MNHNY and CDR2 SVGAGI (reference sequence). V lost 7 bases to trimming and J lost 0 bases, with 19 bases between them. The CDR3 is 18 amino acids. The CDR3 region has the DNA TGTGCCAGCACCTTGACAGGTCCGCTTAGCTCCTATAATTCACCCCTCCACTTT. Its translation: CASTLTGPLSSYNSPLHF.

This clonotype came up a few times. The chain uses TRBV6-2 or TRBV6-3 and TRBJ1-5; tentative D call: TRBD1 (6 bases). CDR1 MNHEY and CDR2 SVGEGT come from the germline V gene. The CDR3 contains 17 residues. Trimming left V 6 bases short and J 4 bases short, with 22 bases between. Here the CDR3 DNA reads TGTGCCAGCAGCCCCGGCGGGGGCGCCCCCCTTAATCAGCCCCAGCATTTT. Protein: CASSPGGGAPLNQPQHF.

The chain combines TRBV2 with TRBJ2-3, with D perhaps matching TRBD1 or TRBD2 (5 bases each). The CDR3 contains 12 residues. The V gene's germline CDR1 is SNHLY and CDR2 FYNNEI. Trimming took off 5 bases at V and 9 bases at J, with 12 bases between the two ends. The CDR3, as DNA: TGTGCCAGCAGTCGGACTCAGGGCACGCAGTATTTT. This encodes CASSRTQGTQYF.

This clonotype was found many times. V and J are TRBV20-1 and TRBJ2-2; possibly TRBD1 or TRBD2 for D (5 bases each). Germline values: CDR1 DFQATT, CDR2 SNEGSKA (reference sequence). V lost 5 bases, J lost 5 bases, and 12 bases lay in between. This CDR3 has 13 amino acids. Written as DNA, the CDR3 is TGCAGTGCTCCAGAGGGACCTACCGGGGAGCTGTTTTTT. Amino acid sequence: CSAPEGPTGELFF.

This clonotype was detected a few times. The chain recombines TRBV6-6 with TRBJ2-4, with TRBD2 matching over 7 bases. Trimming cost V 11 bases and J 0 bases; bases outside gene matches: 7. This CDR3 has 14 amino acids. CDR1 is MNHNY, CDR2 SVGAGI, per germline (reference sequence). This CDR3 reads CAGGGGIAKNIQYF. The CDR3, as DNA: TGTGCCGGAGGCGGGGGAATAGCCAAAAACATTCAGTACTTC.

This sequence joins TRBV12-3 or TRBV12-4 and TRBJ1-2; no reliable D call. The V end lost 3 bases, the J end lost 4 bases, and 9 bases lay between the germline ends. This CDR3 region has 13 residues. In nucleotides, the CDR3 is TGTGCCAGCAGTTTGTCCAGGCGCTATGGCTACACCTTC. It translates to CASSLSRRYGYTF.